This T cell receptor (beta chain) was identified during a study of kidney transplant recipient with SARS-CoV-2 infection. The CDR3 is 15 amino acids. Germline lookup yields CDR1 SGHAT and CDR2 FQNNGV. Concerning this clonotype: This may arise from a read error, as a much more abundant clone is one base away.

TCRdb used MiXCR to reprocess the reads, holding one entry per CDR3 protein. The table records 200,000 to 300,000 distinct CDR3 sequences, about 28% of them present only once. V usage is TRBV11-2 and J usage is TRBJ2-5; D possibly corresponds to TRBD2 (5 bases). The J call may not be correct, given that the DNA end is closer to TRBJ2-7. The receptor was isolated from a male patient in his 30s who had COVID-19 and was a kidney transplant recipient. A subset of T cells may come from the graft donor. The sample here was a blood sample, taken at baseline and on roughly day 110 from a kidney transplant recipient. The CDR3 nucleotides are TGTGCCAGCAGCTTAGCTAGCTGGGTAACCTACGAGCAGTACTTC. Translating gives CASSLASWVTYEQYF.